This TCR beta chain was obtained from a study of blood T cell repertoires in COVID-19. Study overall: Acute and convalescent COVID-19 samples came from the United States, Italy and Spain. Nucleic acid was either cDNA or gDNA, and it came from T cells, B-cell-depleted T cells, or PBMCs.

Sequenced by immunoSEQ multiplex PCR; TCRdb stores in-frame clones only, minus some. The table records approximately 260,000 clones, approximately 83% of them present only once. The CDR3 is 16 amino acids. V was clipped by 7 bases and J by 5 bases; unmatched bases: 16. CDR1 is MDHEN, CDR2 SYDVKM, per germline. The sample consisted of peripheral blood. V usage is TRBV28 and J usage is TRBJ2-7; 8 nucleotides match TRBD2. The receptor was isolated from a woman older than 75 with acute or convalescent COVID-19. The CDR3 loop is CASTRAGAAKEDEQYF. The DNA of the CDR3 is TGTGCCAGCACCCGAGCGGGGGCCGCTAAGGAGGACGAGCAGTACTTC.